This TCR beta chain was found in a study of blood T cell repertoires in COVID-19. This clone was observed a single time. Produced via immunoSEQ multiplex PCR; TCRdb's table is partial and in-frame only. The table has 100,000 to 150,000 clones, approximately 74% seen once. Germline V gene data show CDR1 as MRHNA and CDR2 as SNTAGT. CDR3 length equals 14 residues. Trimming at V came to 5 bases and at J to 7 bases, leaving 4 bases not matched to a gene. The rearrangement joins TRBV6-4 to TRBJ1-4; 10 bases agree with TRBD1. This receptor was taken from a man older than 75 with COVID-19, enrolled during active disease. The specimen was peripheral blood. The CDR3 sequence: CASSPTGGGEKLFF. In DNA form, the CDR3 reads TGTGCCAGCAGTCCGACAGGGGGCGGTGAAAAACTGTTTTTT.